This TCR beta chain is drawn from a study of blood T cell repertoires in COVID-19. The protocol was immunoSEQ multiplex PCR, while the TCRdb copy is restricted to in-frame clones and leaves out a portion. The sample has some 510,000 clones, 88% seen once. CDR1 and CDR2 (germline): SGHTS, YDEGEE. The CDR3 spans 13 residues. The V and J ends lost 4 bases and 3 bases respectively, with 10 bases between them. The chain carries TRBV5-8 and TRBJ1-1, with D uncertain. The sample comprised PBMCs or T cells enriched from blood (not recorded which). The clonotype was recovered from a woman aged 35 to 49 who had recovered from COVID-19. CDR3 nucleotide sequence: TGTGCCAGCAGCCCAGGACTGGACACTGAAGCTTTCTTT. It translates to CASSPGLDTEAFF.